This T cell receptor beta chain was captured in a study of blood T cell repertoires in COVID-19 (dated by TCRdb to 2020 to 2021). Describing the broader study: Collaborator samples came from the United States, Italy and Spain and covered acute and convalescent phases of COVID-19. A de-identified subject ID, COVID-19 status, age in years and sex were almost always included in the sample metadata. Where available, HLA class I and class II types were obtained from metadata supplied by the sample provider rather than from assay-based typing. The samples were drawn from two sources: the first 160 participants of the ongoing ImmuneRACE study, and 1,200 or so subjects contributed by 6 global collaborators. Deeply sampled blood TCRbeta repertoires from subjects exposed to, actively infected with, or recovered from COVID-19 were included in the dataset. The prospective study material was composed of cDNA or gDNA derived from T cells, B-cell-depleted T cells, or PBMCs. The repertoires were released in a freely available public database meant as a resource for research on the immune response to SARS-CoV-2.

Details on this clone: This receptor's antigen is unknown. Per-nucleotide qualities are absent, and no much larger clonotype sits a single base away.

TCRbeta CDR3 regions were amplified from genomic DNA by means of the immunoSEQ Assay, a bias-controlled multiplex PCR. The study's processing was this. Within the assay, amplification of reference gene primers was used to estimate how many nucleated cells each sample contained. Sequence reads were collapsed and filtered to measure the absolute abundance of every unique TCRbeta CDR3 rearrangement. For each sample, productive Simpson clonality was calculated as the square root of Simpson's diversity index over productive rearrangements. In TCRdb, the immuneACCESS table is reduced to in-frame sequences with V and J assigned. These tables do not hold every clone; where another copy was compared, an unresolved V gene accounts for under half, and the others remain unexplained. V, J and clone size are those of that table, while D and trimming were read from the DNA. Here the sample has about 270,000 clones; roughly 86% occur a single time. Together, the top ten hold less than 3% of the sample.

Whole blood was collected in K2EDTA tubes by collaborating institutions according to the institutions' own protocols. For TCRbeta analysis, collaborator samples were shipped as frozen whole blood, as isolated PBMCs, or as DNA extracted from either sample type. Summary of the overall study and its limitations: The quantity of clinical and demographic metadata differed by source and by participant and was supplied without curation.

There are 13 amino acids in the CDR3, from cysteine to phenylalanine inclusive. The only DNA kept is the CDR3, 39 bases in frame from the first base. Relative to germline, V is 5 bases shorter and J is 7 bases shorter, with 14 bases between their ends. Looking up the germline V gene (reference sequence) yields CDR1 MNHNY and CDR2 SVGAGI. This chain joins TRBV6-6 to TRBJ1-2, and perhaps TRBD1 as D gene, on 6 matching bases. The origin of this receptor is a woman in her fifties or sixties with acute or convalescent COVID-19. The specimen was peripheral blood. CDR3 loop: CASSRSGEGGYTF. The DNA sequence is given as TGTGCCAGCAGTCGATCAGGGGAAGGTGGCTACACCTTC.